Sequencing of this TCR beta chain was carried out in a study of blood T cell repertoires in COVID-19. This clone was recorded a few times. Data came from immunoSEQ multiplex PCR; TCRdb stores just in-frame clones and leaves some out. The data contain approximately 70,000 clones, roughly 72% of them seen just once; the ten biggest clones take up 15%. The V gene's germline CDR1 is MNHEY and CDR2 SVGAGI. CDR3 length: 13 amino acids. Trimming removed 2 bases from V and 7 bases from J, with 9 bases in between. The sequence came from a man between 60 and 70 years old with COVID-19, enrolled during active disease. V and J are TRBV6-5 and TRBJ2-1, with a possible D match to TRBD2 (6 bases). Sequences were obtained from peripheral blood. The CDR3 DNA sequence: TGTGCCAGCAGTTACACCCTAGCGAATGAGCAGTTCTTC. Its translation is CASSYTLANEQFF.